This T cell receptor (beta chain) was identified in a study of cytomegalovirus exposure and HLA in healthy donors. Use of 60 Vbeta and 13 Jbeta primers characterized the PCR. Clones were sequenced by immunoSEQ multiplex PCR, and TCRdb holds only the in-frame ones, with some missing. This table lists fewer than 150,000 clones. The sequenced sample consisted of PBMCs. This clonotype originated in a man between 35 and 55 years old in good health and CMV-seronegative.

Written as DNA, the CDR3 is TGTGCCAGCAGAGTAGCGGGGAATAGCTACAATGAGCAGTTCTTC. Protein: CASRVAGNSYNEQFF. The V call is TRBV11-2, the J call TRBJ2-1, with TRBD2 identical over 8 bases. The ends lost 6 bases at V and 3 bases at J; junction bases unmatched: 7. Germline V lookup: CDR1 SGHAT, CDR2 FQNNGV. This CDR3 is built from 15 residues.